Here is one T cell receptor beta chain with its context. This sample stems from a study of blood T cell repertoires in COVID-19. Germline V CDR1 and CDR2: LGHDT, YNNKEL (reference sequence). The CDR3 is made up of 16 amino acids. After removal of 1 base from V and 8 bases from J, the junction contained 9 bases not matched to a gene. The method was immunoSEQ multiplex PCR; TCRdb's version includes in-frame clones alone and lacks a portion of them. The sample lists roughly 100,000 clones; about 90% were seen once. This TCR was recovered from a woman between 55 and 75 years old with acute or convalescent COVID-19. The chain links TRBV3-1 (or the pseudogene TRBV3-2) to TRBJ1-4, with 8 bases lining up with TRBD1. The sample consisted of peripheral blood. CDR3 bases: TGTGCCAGCAGCCAAGGTCAGGGGGCAAGGAGGGAAAAACTGTTTTTT. This gives the protein CASSQGQGARREKLFF.